Presented here are 16 T cell receptor beta chains from one specimen sequenced in a study of blood T cell repertoires in COVID-19. Profiling relied on immunoSEQ multiplex PCR, and the TCRdb table lists in-frame clones only, not all of them. This table holds roughly 250,000 clones, approximately 80% found once. Sequenced material: peripheral blood. These receptors were taken from a human donor in a cohort sampled during active COVID-19.

This clone was counted between two and nine times. CDR3 sequence: CASSLVGQGSSYEQYF. CDR3 bases: TGTGCCAGCAGCTTAGTAGGACAGGGAAGTTCCTACGAGCAGTACTTC. The chain employs TRBV7-2 and TRBJ2-7, with 8 positions matching TRBD1. Losses at the gene ends were 1 base for V and 1 base for J; bases not matched to a gene: 6. The CDR3 is 16 residues long. Germline CDR1 is SGHTA and CDR2 is FQGNSA. The full variable domain, in which reference TRBV7-2 and TRBJ2-7 provide the parts outside the CDR3, is GAGVSQSPSNKVTEKGKDVELRCDPISGHTALYWYRQSLGQGLEFLIYFQGNSAPDKSGLPSDRFSAERTGGSVSTLTIQRTQQEDSAVYLCASSLVGQGSSYEQYFGPGTRLTVT.

The chain couples TRBV15 to TRBJ2-5; 7 positions agree with TRBD2. Germline trimming cut 10 bases from V and 7 bases from J; bases unmatched to any gene: 12. The CDR3 spans 13 residues. The V gene's germline CDR1 is LNHNV and CDR2 YYDKDF (reference sequence). This CDR3 reads CAIPGREPWTQYF. The CDR3 region has the DNA TGTGCCATCCCGGGGCGGGAGCCATGGACCCAGTACTTC. The variable domain in full, with the rest retrieved from reference TRBV15 and TRBJ2-5, is DAMVIQNPRYQVTQFGKPVTLSCSQTLNHNVMYWYQQKSSQAPKLLFHYYDKDFNNEADTPDNFQSRRPNTSFCFLDIRSPGLGDTAMYLCAIPGREPWTQYFGPGTRLLVL.

This clone was seen only once. The V and J genes are TRBV29-1 and TRBJ1-1; 7 nucleotides agree with TRBD1. The J segment lost 9 bases and the V segment lost 6 bases, leaving 4 bases of the junction unmatched. Germline V CDR1 and CDR2: SQVTM, ANQGSEA. This CDR3 comprises 10 residues. As DNA, the CDR3 is TGCAGCGTCGCGGACAGGCAAGCTTTCTTT. Amino acid sequence: CSVADRQAFF.

The chain joins TRBV19 to TRBJ1-2; 8 bases map to TRBD1. The CDR3 contains 14 residues. Trimming at V came to 8 bases and at J to 4 bases, leaving 9 bases not matched to a gene. CDR1 is LNHDA, CDR2 SQIVND, per germline (reference sequence). CDR3 sequence: CASRDRTGSYGYTF. DNA of the CDR3: TGTGCCAGTCGAGACCGGACAGGGAGCTATGGCTACACCTTC.

The V and J genes are TRBV5-4 and TRBJ2-2, with TRBD2 as a possible D gene (5 bases). This CDR3 has 16 amino acids. Between the trimmed V and J ends, which lost 4 bases and 7 bases, there was a span of 20 bases. Germline CDR1 is SGHNT and CDR2 is YYREEE (reference sequence). The CDR3 DNA sequence: TGTGCCAGCAGCCAGAAGAGGCGGGCCCCGGTCGGGGAGCTGTTTTTT. It specifies CASSQKRRAPVGELFF.

The chain carries TRBV3-1 (or the pseudogene TRBV3-2) and TRBJ1-5, with 8 bases aligning to TRBD1. There are 15 residues in the CDR3. V was pared by 4 bases and J by 7 bases, with 9 bases of the junction left unmatched. The germline V gene encodes CDR1 LGHDT and CDR2 YNNKEL (reference sequence). The chain's CDR3 is CASSPSDRGGQPQHF. The CDR3 bases are TGTGCCAGCAGCCCTTCCGACAGGGGAGGCCAGCCCCAGCATTTT.

J is TRBJ2-2 and V is TRBV7-2; TRBD1 might be the D (6 bases). The CDR3 is 16 amino acids. Trimming left V 4 bases short and J 1 base short, with 13 bases between. CDR1 is SGHTA and CDR2 is FQGNSA in the germline V gene. CDR3: CASSSVQGRNTGELFF. In nucleotides, the CDR3 is TGTGCCAGCAGCTCTGTACAGGGCCGGAACACCGGGGAGCTGTTTTTT. Full variable domain (rest looked up from reference TRBV7-2 and TRBJ2-2): GAGVSQSPSNKVTEKGKDVELRCDPISGHTALYWYRQSLGQGLEFLIYFQGNSAPDKSGLPSDRFSAERTGGSVSTLTIQRTQQEDSAVYLCASSSVQGRNTGELFFGEGSRLTVL.

This clone was counted only a few times. The chain links TRBV6-5 to TRBJ2-2; TRBD1 matches 7 bases. The CDR3 consists of 15 residues. CDR1 and CDR2 from the germline V gene are MNHEY and SVGAGI. The V segment lost 4 bases and the J segment 4 bases; nucleotides outside the gene matches: 6. The DNA for the CDR3 is TGTGCCAGCAGTTTGGACAGGTACCCCACCGGGGAGCTGTTTTTT. Encoded protein: CASSLDRYPTGELFF.

V and J are TRBV3-1 (or the pseudogene TRBV3-2) and TRBJ2-4, with a tentative D call TRBD2 (6 bases). V was clipped by 4 bases and J by 9 bases, with 28 bases between them. The CDR3 contains 18 residues. Germline CDR1 and CDR2: LGHDT and YNNKEL (reference sequence). CDR3 loop: CASSLRVEGGRAWGIQYF. CDR3 in DNA: TGTGCCAGCAGCCTAAGGGTCGAGGGAGGCCGGGCTTGGGGCATTCAGTACTTC.

The chain employs TRBV7-2 and TRBJ2-6; 8 bases agree with TRBD1. Trimming took 6 bases from V and 5 from J; bases not matched to a gene: 12. The CDR3 has 17 amino acids. CDR1 is SGHTA and CDR2 is FQGNSA in the germline V gene. The CDR3 loop is CASRRQGLLRRANVLTF. DNA of the CDR3: TGTGCCAGCAGGCGACAGGGGCTCTTGAGGAGGGCCAACGTCCTGACTTTC. The full variable domain, its missing parts supplied by reference TRBV7-2 and TRBJ2-6, is GAGVSQSPSNKVTEKGKDVELRCDPISGHTALYWYRQSLGQGLEFLIYFQGNSAPDKSGLPSDRFSAERTGGSVSTLTIQRTQQEDSAVYLCASRRQGLLRRANVLTFGAGSRLTVL.

This clone was picked up one time. The chain carries TRBV5-6 and TRBJ2-7; D might be TRBD2 (5 bases). The CDR3 contains 16 residues. V gave up 0 bases and J gave up 3 bases, with 16 bases separating them. CDR1 and CDR2 from the germline V gene are SGHDT and YYEEEE. The CDR3 coding sequence is TGTGCCAGCAGCTTGGCGACGAGGGTTGAGGGCTACGAGCAGTACTTC. Its translation is CASSLATRVEGYEQYF. The variable domain in full, with the rest retrieved from reference TRBV5-6 and TRBJ2-7, is DAGVTQSPTHLIKTRGQQVTLRCSPKSGHDTVSWYQQALGQGPQFIFQYYEEEERQRGNFPDRFSGHQFPNYSSELNVNALLLGDSALYLCASSLATRVEGYEQYFGPGTRLTVT.

This rearrangement joins TRBV10-3 to TRBJ2-7, with a possible D match to TRBD1 (5 bases). The V gene's germline CDR1 is ENHRY and CDR2 SYGVKD. This CDR3 comprises 12 residues. Trimming shortened V by 10 bases and J by 0 bases, and 10 bases separated the two germline ends. The CDR3 sequence: CATKDTSYEQYF. The CDR3 region has the DNA TGTGCCACCAAGGACACCTCCTACGAGCAGTACTTC.

V gene TRBV6-2 or TRBV6-3 combines with J gene TRBJ1-5; 10 bases are shared with TRBD1. The CDR3 runs to 19 residues. The V segment lost 6 bases and the J segment 1 base; nucleotides outside the gene matches: 15. Germline loops: CDR1 MNHEY, CDR2 SVGEGT. CDR3 sequence reads: CASSPRGQGWWKSNQPQHF. The DNA for the CDR3 is TGTGCCAGCAGCCCCAGGGGACAGGGGTGGTGGAAAAGCAATCAGCCCCAGCATTTT.

This chain connects TRBV7-2 to TRBJ2-5; maybe TRBD1 (6 bases). The V end lost 5 bases, the J end lost 3 bases, and 10 bases lay between the germline ends. The CDR3 contains 13 residues. CDR1 and CDR2 (germline): SGHTA, FQGNSA. The CDR3 region is CASSNRVKETQYF. As DNA, the CDR3 is TGTGCCAGCAGCAACAGGGTTAAAGAGACCCAGTACTTC. The full variable domain, completed using reference TRBV7-2 and TRBJ2-5, is GAGVSQSPSNKVTEKGKDVELRCDPISGHTALYWYRQSLGQGLEFLIYFQGNSAPDKSGLPSDRFSAERTGGSVSTLTIQRTQQEDSAVYLCASSNRVKETQYFGPGTRLLVL.

As DNA, the CDR3 is TGTGCCAGCAGTGAAGAGATCCCAATCGGGGGCTACACCTTC. Protein sequence: CASSEEIPIGGYTF. V is TRBV2 and J is TRBJ1-2, with D unclear. This CDR3 is built from 14 residues. V shed 1 base and J shed 8 bases, with 14 bases lying between them. CDR1 is SNHLY and CDR2 is FYNNEI in the germline V gene.

The chain joins TRBV7-8 to TRBJ2-7; D unresolved. This CDR3 comprises 14 residues. CDR1 SGHVS and CDR2 FQNEAQ come from the germline V gene. Trimming cost V 4 bases and J 4 bases, with 14 bases left between them. The CDR3 sequence: CASSSRVDPYEQYF. The CDR3 bases are TGTGCCAGCAGCTCCCGTGTAGATCCTTACGAGCAGTACTTC.